These 19 T cell receptor beta chains were sequenced from one sample in a study of shared clonotypes between healthy human individuals. The method was immunoSEQ multiplex PCR; TCRdb's version includes in-frame clones alone and lacks a portion of them. The sample lists roughly 2.4 million clones, approximately 95% occurring once. Material for sequencing was naive CD4+ T cells sorted from blood. The subset: CD45RA+ positively selected. Receptor source: a man aged 18 to 29 in good health.

Note on this clone: The same CDR3 is also encoded by other DNA sequences in this sample. The gene calls are TRBV28 and TRBJ1-1; D remains ambiguous. The V gene lost 3 bases and the J gene lost 0 bases, with 11 bases spanning the gap. The CDR3 sequence is 15 residues long. Germline CDR1 is MDHEN and CDR2 is SYDVKM. CDR3 amino acids: CASSLDRILNTEAFF. The DNA of the CDR3 is TGTGCCAGCAGTTTGGACCGGATATTGAACACTGAAGCTTTCTTT.

This clone was detected only once. J is TRBJ1-3 and V is TRBV10-2, with 9 bases matching TRBD1. V shed 0 bases and J 7 bases; nucleotides not matched to a gene: 4. From germline, CDR1 is WSHSY and CDR2 SAAADI. The CDR3 totals 15 residues. Here the CDR3 reads CASSESDRGSNTIYF. The CDR3 nucleotides read TGCGCCAGCAGTGAGTCGGACAGGGGTTCTAACACCATATATTTT.

V and J are TRBV2 and TRBJ1-1; a possible D gene is TRBD1 (5 bases). The CDR3 runs to 12 residues. V was trimmed by 4 bases and J by 8 bases, leaving 11 bases between them. The germline CDR1 and CDR2 sequences are SNHLY and FYNNEI. CDR3 in amino acids: CASSVGVGEAFF. The CDR3 bases are TGTGCCAGCAGTGTGGGGGTTGGCGAAGCTTTCTTT.

The CDR3 reads CASSNRQGWTQYF. In DNA form, the CDR3 reads TGTGCCAGCAGTAACCGACAGGGGTGGACCCAGTACTTC. This chain connects TRBV28 to TRBJ2-5, with 8 bases that match TRBD1. Per the germline V gene, CDR1 is MDHEN and CDR2 is SYDVKM. The CDR3 loop spans 13 amino acids. The ends lost 5 bases at V and 7 bases at J; junction bases unmatched: 6.

As to this clone: Within the sample, other DNA sequences also encode this same CDR3. The chain employs TRBV5-1 and TRBJ1-4, with a tentative D call TRBD1 (6 bases). Germline values: CDR1 SGHRS, CDR2 YFSETQ. CDR3 length equals 14 residues. Deletions cut 0 bases from V and 8 bases from J, with 11 bases between. The CDR3 DNA sequence: TGCGCCAGCAGCTTGGAAGGGGGGAGCGAAAAACTGTTTTTT. It codes for CASSLEGGSEKLFF.

V gene TRBV7-2 combines with J gene TRBJ2-7; weak D call: TRBD2 (6 bases). With 3 bases removed from V and 3 bases from J, the gap between germline ends came to 12 bases. CDR1 is SGHTA and CDR2 is FQGNSA in the germline V gene. This CDR3 contains 14 residues. CDR3 nucleotide sequence: TGTGCCAGCAGCTTGGGACTTCTGAGCTACGAGCAGTACTTC. It encodes CASSLGLLSYEQYF.

This clone showed up just once. The genes are TRBV18 and TRBJ2-5, with D maybe TRBD1 (6 bases). V was clipped by 1 base and J by 5 bases, with 17 bases between them. Germline values: CDR1 KGHSH, CDR2 LQKENI. This CDR3 is 16 amino acids long. Written as DNA, the CDR3 is TGTGCCAGCTCACCACAAGGGCAGGGGATTGGGGAGACCCAGTACTTC. It yields the protein CASSPQGQGIGETQYF.

The rearrangement links TRBV7-2 to TRBJ1-2; 9 bases match TRBD1. With V trimmed by 5 bases and J by 8 bases, 9 bases remained unmatched. The germline V gene encodes CDR1 SGHTA and CDR2 FQGNSA. This CDR3 has 14 residues. The CDR3, as DNA: TGTGCCAGCAGCGAATTACAGGGGGCCAGGGGCTACACCTTC. Translation: CASSELQGARGYTF.

The J gene is TRBJ2-3, the V gene TRBV6-7, with D perhaps matching TRBD2 (5 bases). TRBV6-7 has ORF status, its function being uncertain. The CDR3 has 13 residues. The V end was cut by 8 bases, the J end by 4 bases, with 13 bases between. The CDR3 protein is CASGRTESDTQYF. CDR3 DNA sequence: TGTGCCAGCGGGAGAACAGAGTCAGATACGCAGTATTTT.

With respect to this clone: This sample also contains other DNA sequences that code for the same CDR3. V gene TRBV9 combines with J gene TRBJ2-7, with 15 bases that match TRBD2. Germline trimming cut 4 bases from V and 7 bases from J; bases unmatched to any gene: 12. The CDR3 has 17 residues. Per the germline V gene, CDR1 is SGDLS and CDR2 is YYNGEE. The DNA of the CDR3 is TGTGCCAGCAGCCGAGGAGGACTAGCGGGAGGGCCATGGGAGCAGTACTTC. This codes for CASSRGGLAGGPWEQYF.

Concerning this clone itself: The same CDR3 is also encoded by other DNA sequences in this sample. The V call is TRBV6-5, the J call TRBJ2-7, with 11 bases aligning to TRBD1. V dropped 0 bases and J dropped 3; count of bases not matched to a gene: 1. This CDR3 has 15 amino acids. Per germline, CDR1 MNHEY and CDR2 SVGAGI. The chain's CDR3 is CASSYSGQGGYEQYF. CDR3 sequence (DNA): TGTGCCAGCAGTTACTCGGGACAGGGGGGCTACGAGCAGTACTTC.

The V gene is TRBV5-1, the J gene TRBJ2-7; a weak D match, TRBD2 (6 bases). The ends were cut back, 0 bases at V and 7 bases at J, with 14 bases in the middle. This CDR3 region has 14 residues. Per germline, CDR1 SGHRS and CDR2 YFSETQ. The chain's CDR3 is CASSLGGTPMEQYF. The CDR3 DNA reads as TGCGCCAGCAGCTTGGGGGGGACTCCTATGGAGCAGTACTTC.

The rearrangement links TRBV2 to TRBJ2-3; the D gene is possibly TRBD2 (6 bases). The V end lost 9 bases, the J end lost 2 bases, and 21 bases lay between the germline ends. The CDR3 contains 16 residues. Germline V gene lookup returns CDR1 SNHLY and CDR2 FYNNEI. The DNA for the CDR3 is TGTGCCAGGACGGGCCGGAGTAGCGGAGTCACAGATACGCAGTATTTT. The encoded protein is CARTGRSSGVTDTQYF.

V usage is TRBV5-6 and J usage is TRBJ1-2; D is undetermined. Deletions cut 4 bases from V and 2 bases from J, with 12 bases between. CDR1 and CDR2 from the germline V gene are SGHDT and YYEEEE. The CDR3 is 14 residues long. CDR3 sequence reads: CASSPVGGNYGYTF. CDR3 coding DNA: TGTGCCAGCAGCCCCGTCGGAGGGAACTATGGCTACACCTTC.

This chain links TRBV30 with TRBJ2-3, with D perhaps TRBD1 (5 bases). Germline CDR1 reads GTSNPN; CDR2 reads SVGIG (reference sequence). Trimming cost V 3 bases and J 1 base, with 11 bases left between them. The CDR3 has 14 amino acids. CDR3 bases: TGTGCCTGGAGGGGCGACAGAGGCACAGATACGCAGTATTTT. Residues: CAWRGDRGTDTQYF.

This chain links TRBV9 with TRBJ1-2; 9 bases match TRBD1. In germline, CDR1 is SGDLS, CDR2 YYNGEE. This CDR3 is built from 15 residues. V dropped 2 bases and J dropped 6; count of bases not matched to a gene: 8. The chain's CDR3 is CASSVDRGLSNGYTF. The CDR3 nucleotides are TGTGCCAGCAGCGTCGACAGGGGGTTAAGTAATGGCTACACCTTC.

The CDR3 is CASSPGLAFSYNEQFF. The CDR3 coding sequence is TGCGCCAGCAGCCCGGGACTAGCGTTCTCCTACAATGAGCAGTTCTTC. J is TRBJ2-1 and V is TRBV5-1; 10 bases map to TRBD2. The length of the CDR3 is 16 residues. V was pared by 4 bases and J by 0 bases, with 4 bases of the junction left unmatched. CDR1 SGHRS and CDR2 YFSETQ come from the germline V gene.

This clone has only one observation. V and J are TRBV7-8 and TRBJ1-1; D uncertain. The germline V gene has CDR1 SGHVS and CDR2 FQNEAQ. This CDR3 is built from 13 residues. Trimming took 1 base from V and 4 from J, leaving 7 bases between them. The CDR3 loop is CASSLGEGTEAFF. The CDR3 DNA follows: TGTGCCAGCAGCTTAGGAGAGGGCACTGAAGCTTTCTTT.

The chain links TRBV30 to TRBJ1-2; D is unclear. CDR3 length: 12 residues. V gave up 5 bases and J gave up 8 bases, with 15 bases separating them. Per the germline V gene, CDR1 is GTSNPN and CDR2 is SVGIG (reference sequence). DNA for the CDR3: TGTGCCTGGGGAAAGAGCGTCTACGGCTACACCTTC. Its protein is CAWGKSVYGYTF. The whole variable domain, filled in from reference TRBV30 and TRBJ1-2, reads SQTIHQWPATLVQPVGSPLSLECTVEGTSNPNLYWYRQAAGRGLQLLFYSVGIGQISSEVPQNLSASRPQDRQFILSSKKLLLSDSGFYLCAWGKSVYGYTFGSGTRLTVV.